This TCR beta chain was identified during a study of T-cell reconstitution after alpha-beta-depleted transplantation in children. The CDR3 totals 12 residues. V was cut by 5 bases and J by 5 bases, with 9 bases left in between. Study-wide results and caveats: T-cell numbers and diversity one year post-transplant derived largely from freshly generated T cells. About two months after transplant, alpha-beta T cells reportedly came from several hundred expanded graft clones. Some patients owed their high day-60 TCRbeta diversity to surviving recipient T cells and thymic progenitors.

Unique molecular identifiers were incorporated into the prepared TCRbeta library. One entry per CDR3 protein, called by TCRdb with MiXCR from the PCR reads. The data hold 400,000 to 450,000 distinct CDR3 sequences, with around two fifths observed a single time. A word on this clonotype: What it binds is unknown.

V usage is TRBV12-3 or TRBV12-4 and J usage is TRBJ1-2, with a weak D call TRBD1 (5 bases). The sequence was obtained from a girl aged 2-10 years with aplastic anemia, due to receive a stem cell transplant. Sample: PBMCs, taken before TCRalphabeta/CD19-depleted stem cell transplant. The DNA of the CDR3 is TGTGCCAGCAGTAGGACAACTTATGGCTACACCTTC. Encoded protein: CASSRTTYGYTF.